This is a list of T cell receptor beta chains from one sample in a study of cytomegalovirus exposure and HLA in healthy donors. Sequenced by immunoSEQ multiplex PCR; TCRdb stores in-frame clones only, minus some. This table has about 210,000 clones, 83% appearing once. Sequencing used PBMCs. These receptors originate from a man in his forties or fifties in good health and CMV-seropositive. Both conserved end residues are part of each CDR3.

j_call | v_call | cdr3_aa
TRBJ2-7 | TRBV7-9 | CASSLFPGKTSGRSYEQYF
TRBJ1-4 | TRBV28 | CASTSGLLLGEKLFF
TRBJ2-7 | TRBV5-5 | CASSVTVLVSYEQYF
TRBJ2-1 | TRBV9 | CASSGGLRNEQFF
TRBJ1-2 | TRBV13 | CASSSGQGAGGYGYTF
TRBJ1-1 | TRBV7-9 | CASSLIQTEAFF
TRBJ1-5 | TRBV28 | CASSTVWGQRNQPQHF
TRBJ2-1 | TRBV5-6 | CASSLEGANEQFF
TRBJ2-1 | TRBV27 | CASISRALNNYNEQFF
TRBJ2-7 | TRBV2 | CASSEVVRLAYEQYF
TRBJ1-2 | TRBV27 | CASRRPGQGDYGYTF
TRBJ2-3 | TRBV7-2 | CASSTRLAGWGDTQYF
TRBJ1-2 | TRBV7-2 | CASSLTGTAHYGYTF
TRBJ2-7 | TRBV10-1 | CASSSGSTYEQYF
TRBJ2-1 | TRBV9 | CASSVGLAERKDNEQFF
TRBJ2-7 | TRBV25-1 | CASSPGQPLSYEQYF
TRBJ2-7 | TRBV30 | CAWSFRDRGEQYF
TRBJ1-5 | TRBV11-2 | CASSSGINQPQHF
TRBJ2-1 | TRBV2 | CASSELWANEQFF
TRBJ2-7 | TRBV7-2 | CASSLDSSGSYEQYF
TRBJ1-5 | TRBV19 | CASSKGEISNQPQHF
TRBJ2-5 | TRBV28 | CASRRDRGKETQYF